These 19 T cell receptor beta chains were sequenced from one sample in a study of T cell responses to AZD1222 COVID-19 vaccine. Sequencing used immunoSEQ multiplex PCR; TCRdb keeps in-frame clones, though not all of them. In the table there are 110,000 to 150,000 clones, over 75% of which are singletons. Sequencing was performed on peripheral blood, taken on day 0 of AZD1222 vaccination. The source is an adult in good health.

This chain connects TRBV18 to TRBJ2-1; 8 bases are a match to TRBD2. The trim removed 5 bases at V and 0 bases at J, leaving 9 bases unmatched. The CDR3 extends over 17 amino acids. The germline CDR1 and CDR2 sequences are KGHSH and LQKENI. The CDR3 sequence: CASSSPSGTSSYNEQFF. The CDR3 DNA reads as TGTGCCAGCTCATCTCCCTCCGGGACTAGCTCCTACAATGAGCAGTTCTTC.

The CDR3 DNA reads TGTGCCAGTAGTTCGATCGGGGAAGGGAGCTATGGCTACACCTTC. Translation gives CASSSIGEGSYGYTF. This chain connects TRBV19 to TRBJ1-2; no reliable D call. Per germline, CDR1 LNHDA and CDR2 SQIVND (reference sequence). Trimming cost V 5 bases and J 4 bases, with 17 bases left between them. This CDR3 comprises 15 residues.

A single count supports this clone. The V and J genes are TRBV6-5 and TRBJ2-1; TRBD2 matches 13 bases. J gave up 9 bases and V 2 bases, and 4 bases lay outside the gene matches. Germline V gene data show CDR1 as MNHEY and CDR2 as SVGAGI. The CDR3 is 15 amino acids. Here the CDR3 reads CASSYVLAGGVEQFF. The CDR3 DNA is TGTGCCAGCAGTTACGTACTAGCGGGAGGGGTTGAGCAGTTCTTC.

This clone was observed a handful of times. The rearrangement links TRBV7-8 to TRBJ2-3, with D hard to call. The V and J ends lost 0 bases and 5 bases respectively, with 18 bases between them. The germline V gene encodes CDR1 SGHVS and CDR2 FQNEAQ. The CDR3 has 17 amino acids. CDR3 residues: CASSLANQRFPEDTQYF. The CDR3 bases are TGTGCCAGCAGCTTAGCTAACCAACGTTTCCCCGAAGATACGCAGTATTTT.

The chain is built from TRBV6-5 and TRBJ2-2; tentative D call: TRBD2 (5 bases). The CDR3 extends over 16 amino acids. V was trimmed by 2 bases and J by 0 bases, leaving 10 bases between them. Germline CDR1 is MNHEY and CDR2 is SVGAGI. The CDR3 DNA sequence: TGTGCCAGCAGTTACCAGACGGGGTCGAACACCGGGGAGCTGTTTTTT. Its protein is CASSYQTGSNTGELFF.

The V call is TRBV9, the J call TRBJ1-1; D gene uncertain. Germline V gene lookup returns CDR1 SGDLS and CDR2 YYNGEE. There are 14 residues in the CDR3. Deletions cut 0 bases from V and 1 base from J, with 7 bases between. The CDR3 region is CASSVEVTNTEAFF. CDR3 in DNA: TGTGCCAGCAGCGTAGAAGTCACGAACACTGAAGCTTTCTTT.

The rearrangement joins TRBV18 to TRBJ2-1; D is unclear. V lost 0 bases, J lost 2 bases, and 5 bases lay in between. This CDR3 region has 14 residues. CDR1 KGHSH and CDR2 LQKENI come from the germline V gene. The CDR3 DNA reads as TGTGCCAGCTCACCACCCCCAGCCTACAATGAGCAGTTCTTC. It specifies CASSPPPAYNEQFF.

The rearrangement links TRBV5-1 to TRBJ2-4, with 8 bases lining up with TRBD1. CDR3 size: 14 residues. Losses at the gene ends were 0 bases for V and 8 bases for J; bases not matched to a gene: 4. Germline CDR1 is SGHRS and CDR2 is YFSETQ. The CDR3 protein is CASSLGQGLDIQYF. In DNA, the CDR3 is TGCGCCAGCAGCTTGGGACAGGGGTTGGACATTCAGTACTTC.

V usage is TRBV2 and J usage is TRBJ2-5; the match to TRBD1 covers 7 bases. The CDR3 loop spans 14 amino acids. After removal of 4 bases from V and 5 bases from J, the junction contained 7 bases not matched to a gene. Germline CDR1 reads SNHLY; CDR2 reads FYNNEI. For the CDR3, the DNA is TGTGCCAGCAGTGTCGAGGGGGCCGGCGAGACCCAGTACTTC. This translates into CASSVEGAGETQYF.

The chain links TRBV28 to TRBJ2-2; 9 bases match TRBD2. This CDR3 comprises 14 residues. The V gene end was trimmed by 3 bases and the J gene end by 8 bases; junction bases not matched to a gene: 4. Germline CDR1 and CDR2: MDHEN and SYDVKM. The CDR3 reads CASSFPSGVGELFF. The CDR3 DNA is TGTGCCAGCAGTTTTCCTAGCGGGGTTGGGGAGCTGTTTTTT.

The rearrangement uses TRBV2 and TRBJ2-2; 15 nucleotides line up with TRBD2. The CDR3 extends over 17 amino acids. With 6 bases clipped from V and 2 bases from J, the junction kept 4 bases outside the gene matches. Germline CDR1 SNHLY, CDR2 FYNNEI. This CDR3 is CASRGTSGGTNTGELFF. The CDR3 bases are TGTGCCAGCAGAGGGACTAGCGGGGGGACTAACACCGGGGAGCTGTTTTTT.

V usage is TRBV5-8 and J usage is TRBJ1-4; D unresolved. The CDR3 has 15 amino acids. V dropped 4 bases and J dropped 0 bases, with 10 bases sitting between them. Per germline, CDR1 SGHTS and CDR2 YDEGEE. The DNA for the CDR3 is TGTGCCAGCAGCCCGGGAACGGCAACTAATGAAAAACTGTTTTTT. The encoded protein is CASSPGTATNEKLFF.

This rearrangement joins TRBV19 to TRBJ2-6; D is ambiguous. With 2 bases removed from V and 1 base from J, the gap between germline ends came to 15 bases. Germline values: CDR1 LNHDA, CDR2 SQIVND (reference sequence). The CDR3 has 18 amino acids. CDR3 nucleotides: TGTGCCAGTAGTATACCCCCGGGTAGGAAATCTGGGGCCAACGTCCTGACTTTC. Its translation is CASSIPPGRKSGANVLTF.

This chain connects TRBV7-2 to TRBJ1-3; D is possibly TRBD1 (6 bases). Per germline, CDR1 SGHTA and CDR2 FQGNSA. V was trimmed by 4 bases and J by 0 bases, leaving 7 bases between them. CDR3 length equals 14 residues. The CDR3 here is CASSWTDSGNTIYF. DNA of the CDR3: TGTGCCAGCAGCTGGACAGACTCTGGAAACACCATATATTTT.

This sequence joins TRBV19 and TRBJ1-6; 8 nucleotides agree with TRBD1. CDR3 length: 15 residues. Losses at the gene ends were 4 bases for V and 8 bases for J; bases not matched to a gene: 7. Germline values: CDR1 LNHDA, CDR2 SQIVND (reference sequence). CDR3 in DNA: TGTGCCAGTAGTACAAGACAGGGGTGGGATTCACCCCTCCACTTT. This gives the protein CASSTRQGWDSPLHF. Filled out from reference TRBV19 and TRBJ1-6, the complete variable domain reads DGGITQSPKYLFRKEGQNVTLSCEQNLNHDAMYWYRQDPGQGLRLIYYSQIVNDFQKGDIAEGYSVSREKKESFPLTVTSAQKNPTAFYLCASSTRQGWDSPLHFGNGTRLTVT.

The chain couples TRBV5-8 to TRBJ2-1; possible D gene TRBD2, 6 bases. There are 15 residues in the CDR3. The ends were cut back, 3 bases at V and 0 bases at J, with 10 bases in the middle. Germline loops: CDR1 SGHTS, CDR2 YDEGEE. CDR3 in DNA: TGTGCCAGCAGCTCGGGACTCTACTCCTACAATGAGCAGTTCTTC. It translates to CASSSGLYSYNEQFF.

This clone was recorded once. V is TRBV19 and J is TRBJ1-6, with 8 bases lining up with TRBD1. After removal of 6 bases from V and 8 bases from J, the junction contained 6 bases not matched to a gene. This CDR3 is built from 14 residues. Germline CDR1 and CDR2: LNHDA and SQIVND (reference sequence). The CDR3 is CASRTGQGDSPLHF. The CDR3 bases are TGTGCCAGTAGGACCGGACAGGGCGATTCACCCCTCCACTTT.

The chain links TRBV5-1 to TRBJ1-3; D gene ambiguous. CDR3 length: 15 residues. The V and J ends lost 2 bases and 8 bases respectively, with 17 bases between them. Germline values: CDR1 SGHRS, CDR2 YFSETQ. The CDR3 DNA reads TGCGCCAGCAGCTTCGACAAGGCCCACGGTGACACCATATATTTT. Translated: CASSFDKAHGDTIYF.

The count of this clone is one. The chain joins TRBV27 to TRBJ1-2; TRBD1 matches at 9 bases. This CDR3 has 15 residues. The V gene's germline CDR1 is MNHEY and CDR2 SMNVEV (reference sequence). The V and J ends lost 2 bases and 7 bases, in that order; junction bases with no gene match: 8. CDR3 residues: CASSLTWTGDSGYTF. CDR3 in DNA: TGTGCCAGCAGTTTAACTTGGACAGGGGATAGTGGCTACACCTTC.